Listed here is a single T cell receptor (beta chain). Per the study methods: For nucleated cells, counts were estimated from reference gene primer amplification. Sequencing used immunoSEQ multiplex PCR; TCRdb keeps in-frame clones, though not all of them. The DNA gave D and trimming, while V, J and clone size come from that table. The table includes 120,000 to 150,000 clones, roughly 87% detected once. This specimen belongs to a study of blood T cell repertoires in COVID-19. Germline lookup yields CDR1 SGHNT and CDR2 YYREEE (reference sequence). CDR3 length: 14 residues. The V gene lost 4 bases and the J gene lost 7 bases, with 15 bases spanning the gap.

This rearrangement joins TRBV5-4 to TRBJ2-1; D is perhaps TRBD2 (5 bases). Specimen: peripheral blood. The source is a woman aged 50 to 60 with acute or convalescent COVID-19. CDR3 bases: TGTGCCAGCAGCCCAACCCGGGGATCTAATGAGCAGTTCTTC. Translation: CASSPTRGSNEQFF.